The 11 T cell receptor beta chains presented below share a single source sample, sequenced in a study of blood T cell repertoires in COVID-19. The table came from immunoSEQ multiplex PCR; TCRdb's copy has only in-frame clones and leaves some out. The sample contains 30,000 to 45,000 clones, approximately 80% of which appear only once. The sample consisted of peripheral blood. The receptors stem from a man aged 60 to 75 in a cohort sampled during active COVID-19.

The DNA of the CDR3 is TGTGCCAGCAGTTTATATCAGGGGTGGTTGTATGGCTACACCTTC. This translates into CASSLYQGWLYGYTF. The chain uses TRBV28 and TRBJ1-2, with D possibly matching TRBD1 (6 bases). Germline CDR1 and CDR2: MDHEN and SYDVKM. The CDR3 has 15 residues. V was trimmed by 1 base and J by 5 bases, leaving 14 bases between them.

In its sample, this clone was seen once. The chain links TRBV6-5 to TRBJ2-1, with D perhaps TRBD2 (5 bases). V lost 0 bases, J lost 6 bases, and 12 bases lay in between. Germline CDR1 reads MNHEY; CDR2 reads SVGAGI. The length of the CDR3 is 15 residues. CDR3 bases: TGTGCCAGCAGTTACTCGAGGGCCGCCCCCAATGAGCAGTTCTTC. It translates to CASSYSRAAPNEQFF.

The count of this clone is one. J is TRBJ2-7 and V is TRBV27; the D gene is possibly TRBD2 (5 bases). Trimming left V 6 bases short and J 3 bases short, with 12 bases between. This CDR3 is built from 13 residues. Germline CDR1 reads MNHEY; CDR2 reads SMNVEV (reference sequence). The CDR3 DNA reads as TGTGCCAGCAGCCCTGGTGGGAGCTACGAGCAGTACTTC. As protein: CASSPGGSYEQYF.

This sequence joins TRBV5-3 and TRBJ2-3; 10 nucleotides match TRBD1. TRBV5-3 is reported as an ORF; its role is uncertain. V was clipped by 4 bases and J by 0 bases; unmatched bases: 11. There are 18 residues in the CDR3. The CDR3 DNA is TGTGCCAGAAGCCTAGGACAGGGGGGCATTGGAAGCACAGATACGCAGTATTTT. This translates into CARSLGQGGIGSTDTQYF.

The chain combines TRBV19 with TRBJ1-2; D perhaps matches TRBD1 (6 bases). V lost 7 bases, J lost 4 bases, and 13 bases lay in between. The length of the CDR3 is 13 residues. Germline V gene sequence: CDR1 LNHDA, CDR2 SQIVND (reference sequence). This CDR3 is CASNQGMAYGYTF. CDR3 DNA sequence: TGTGCCAGTAATCAGGGGATGGCCTATGGCTACACCTTC.

The V and J genes are TRBV3-1 (or the pseudogene TRBV3-2) and TRBJ1-6, with 8 bases matching TRBD1. Trimming removed 4 bases from V and 10 bases from J; junction bases left unmatched: 6. The CDR3 extends over 14 amino acids. The V gene's germline CDR1 is LGHDT and CDR2 YNNKEL (reference sequence). The CDR3 DNA reads as TGTGCCAGCAGCCTAAGGACAGGGCGCTCACCCCTCCACTTT. It yields the protein CASSLRTGRSPLHF.

This clone is termed medium-sized. The chain combines TRBV7-2 with TRBJ1-1, with a tentative D call TRBD1 (6 bases). The germline V gene has CDR1 SGHTA and CDR2 FQGNSA. The CDR3 has 13 residues. The V and J ends lost 5 bases and 10 bases respectively, with 17 bases between them. The CDR3 DNA follows: TGTGCCAGCAGCGCACTCTCACAGGGTGTAGCTTTCTTT. This encodes CASSALSQGVAFF.

This chain links TRBV5-4 with TRBJ2-7; the match to TRBD1 covers 9 bases. J lost 3 bases, V lost 3 bases, and 7 bases had no gene match. Looked up from germline, CDR1 is SGHNT and CDR2 is YYREEE (reference sequence). There are 15 residues in the CDR3. The CDR3 nucleotides are TGTGCCAGCAGCTCCCGATGGGACAGGGACTACGAGCAGTACTTC. Its translation: CASSSRWDRDYEQYF.

The V and J genes are TRBV7-2 and TRBJ2-3; tentative D call: TRBD2 (6 bases). The V end was cut by 6 bases, the J end by 4 bases, with 14 bases between. Germline-derived CDR1 and CDR2 are SGHTA and FQGNSA. There are 14 residues in the CDR3. CDR3 coding DNA: TGTGCCAGCAGGAACCTAGCGCGAGCAGATACGCAGTATTTT. Protein sequence: CASRNLARADTQYF.

The gene calls are TRBV5-1 and TRBJ1-1; D remains unclear. The CDR3 totals 13 residues. V was clipped by 4 bases and J by 5 bases, with 12 bases between them. Germline V gene data show CDR1 as SGHRS and CDR2 as YFSETQ. The CDR3 protein is CASSPKPGTEAFF. The CDR3 DNA reads as TGCGCCAGCAGCCCTAAGCCGGGAACTGAAGCTTTCTTT.

This chain connects TRBV28 to TRBJ1-2; D ambiguous. This CDR3 has 12 residues. Trimming shortened V by 3 bases and J by 7 bases, and 9 bases separated the two germline ends. From germline, CDR1 is MDHEN and CDR2 SYDVKM. CDR3 nucleotide sequence: TGTGCCAGCAGTTTCGGAGTAGGTGGCTACACCTTC. Protein product: CASSFGVGGYTF.